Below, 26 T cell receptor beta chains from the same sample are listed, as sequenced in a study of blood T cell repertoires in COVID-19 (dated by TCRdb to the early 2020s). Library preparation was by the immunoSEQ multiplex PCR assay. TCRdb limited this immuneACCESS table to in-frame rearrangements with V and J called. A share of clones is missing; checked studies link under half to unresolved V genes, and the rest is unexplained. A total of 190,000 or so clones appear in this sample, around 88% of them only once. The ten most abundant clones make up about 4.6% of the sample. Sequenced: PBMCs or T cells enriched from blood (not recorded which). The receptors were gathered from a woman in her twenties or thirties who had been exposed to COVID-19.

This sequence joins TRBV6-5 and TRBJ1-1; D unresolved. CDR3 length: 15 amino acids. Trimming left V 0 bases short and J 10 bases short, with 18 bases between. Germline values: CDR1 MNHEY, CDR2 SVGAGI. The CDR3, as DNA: TGTGCCAGCAGTTACTCGAGGACGGCCATCGGAGGAGCTTTCTTT. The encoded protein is CASSYSRTAIGGAFF.

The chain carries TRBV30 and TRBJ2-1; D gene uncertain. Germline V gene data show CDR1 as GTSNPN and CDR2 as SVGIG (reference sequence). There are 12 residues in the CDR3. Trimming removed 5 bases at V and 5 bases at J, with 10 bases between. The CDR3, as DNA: TGTGCCTGGGGCAGGAAAAACAATGAGCAGTTCTTC. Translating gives CAWGRKNNEQFF.

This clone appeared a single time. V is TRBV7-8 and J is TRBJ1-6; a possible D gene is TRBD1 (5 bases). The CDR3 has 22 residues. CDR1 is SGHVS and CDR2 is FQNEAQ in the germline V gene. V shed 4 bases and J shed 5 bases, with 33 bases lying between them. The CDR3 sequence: CASSSRRTYAWGIAGNNSPLHF. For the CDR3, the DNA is TGTGCCAGCAGCTCGCGACGGACCTACGCGTGGGGGATTGCGGGGAATAATTCACCCCTCCACTTT.

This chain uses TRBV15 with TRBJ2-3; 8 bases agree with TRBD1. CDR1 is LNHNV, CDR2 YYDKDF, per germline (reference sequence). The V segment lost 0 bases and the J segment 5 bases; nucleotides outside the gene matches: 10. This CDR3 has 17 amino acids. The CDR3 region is CATSRELTQGAKDTQYF. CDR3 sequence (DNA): TGTGCCACCAGCAGAGAGCTTACTCAGGGGGCGAAAGATACGCAGTATTTT.

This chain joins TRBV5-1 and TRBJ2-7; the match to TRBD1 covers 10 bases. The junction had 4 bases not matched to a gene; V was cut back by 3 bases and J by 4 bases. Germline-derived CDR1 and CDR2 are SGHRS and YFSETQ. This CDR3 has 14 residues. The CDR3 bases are TGCGCCAGCAGCTCCGGGACAGGGGTTTACGAGCAGTACTTC. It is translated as CASSSGTGVYEQYF.

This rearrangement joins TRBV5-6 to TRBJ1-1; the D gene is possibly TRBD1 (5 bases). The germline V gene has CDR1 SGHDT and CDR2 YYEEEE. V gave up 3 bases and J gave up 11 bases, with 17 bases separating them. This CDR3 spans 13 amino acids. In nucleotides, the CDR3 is TGTGCCAGCAGCTACCCTCCAGGGTTTTTGGCTTTCTTT. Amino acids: CASSYPPGFLAFF.

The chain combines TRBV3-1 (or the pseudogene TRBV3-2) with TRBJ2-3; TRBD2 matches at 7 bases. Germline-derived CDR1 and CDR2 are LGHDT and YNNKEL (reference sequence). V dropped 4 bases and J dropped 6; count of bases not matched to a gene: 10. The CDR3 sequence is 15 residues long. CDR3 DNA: TGTGCCAGCAGCCTTCGTGGGGGGGACGGGGATACGCAGTATTTT. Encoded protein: CASSLRGGDGDTQYF.

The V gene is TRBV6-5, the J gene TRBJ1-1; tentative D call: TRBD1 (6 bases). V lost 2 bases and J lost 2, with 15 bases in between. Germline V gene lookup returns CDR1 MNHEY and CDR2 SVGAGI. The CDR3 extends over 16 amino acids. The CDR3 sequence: CASSYRTTGRNTEAFF. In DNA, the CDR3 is TGTGCCAGCAGTTACCGAACCACAGGGAGAAACACTGAAGCTTTCTTT.

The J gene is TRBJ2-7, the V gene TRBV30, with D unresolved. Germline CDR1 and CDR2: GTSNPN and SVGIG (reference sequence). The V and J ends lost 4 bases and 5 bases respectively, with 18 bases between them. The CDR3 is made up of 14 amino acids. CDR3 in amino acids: CAWTPTAGWDEQYF. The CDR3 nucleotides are TGTGCCTGGACCCCGACGGCAGGCTGGGACGAGCAGTACTTC.

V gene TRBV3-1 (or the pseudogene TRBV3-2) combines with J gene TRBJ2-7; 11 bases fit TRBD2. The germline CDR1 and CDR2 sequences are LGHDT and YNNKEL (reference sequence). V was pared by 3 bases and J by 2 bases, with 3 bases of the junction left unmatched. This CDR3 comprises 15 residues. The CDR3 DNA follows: TGTGCCAGCAGCCACCCTAGCGGGGGGACCTACGAGCAGTACTTC. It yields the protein CASSHPSGGTYEQYF.

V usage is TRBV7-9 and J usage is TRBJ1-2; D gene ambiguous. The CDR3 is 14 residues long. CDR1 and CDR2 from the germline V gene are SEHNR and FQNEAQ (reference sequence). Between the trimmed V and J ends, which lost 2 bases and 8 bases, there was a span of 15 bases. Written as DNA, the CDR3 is TGTGCCAGCAGCTTATTCGGCCCGGCGGGGGGCTACACCTTC. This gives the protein CASSLFGPAGGYTF.

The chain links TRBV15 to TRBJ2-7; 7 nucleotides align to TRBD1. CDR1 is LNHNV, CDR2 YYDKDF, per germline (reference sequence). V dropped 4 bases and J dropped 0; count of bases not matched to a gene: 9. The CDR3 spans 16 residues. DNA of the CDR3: TGTGCCACCAGCACCCTAGGGACAGTTAACTCCTACGAGCAGTACTTC. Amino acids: CATSTLGTVNSYEQYF.

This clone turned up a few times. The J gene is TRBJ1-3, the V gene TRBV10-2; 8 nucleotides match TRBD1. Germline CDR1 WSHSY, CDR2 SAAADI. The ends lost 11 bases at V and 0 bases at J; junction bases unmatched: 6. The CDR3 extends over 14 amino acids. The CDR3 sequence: CAVRQGNSGNTIYF. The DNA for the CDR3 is TGCGCCGTACGACAGGGGAACTCTGGAAACACCATATATTTT.

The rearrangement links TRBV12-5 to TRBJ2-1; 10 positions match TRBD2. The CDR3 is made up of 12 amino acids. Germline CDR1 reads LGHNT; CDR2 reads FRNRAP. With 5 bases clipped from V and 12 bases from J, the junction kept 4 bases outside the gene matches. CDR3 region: CASGVAGGRQFF. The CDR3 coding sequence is TGTGCTAGTGGTGTAGCGGGGGGCCGGCAGTTCTTC.

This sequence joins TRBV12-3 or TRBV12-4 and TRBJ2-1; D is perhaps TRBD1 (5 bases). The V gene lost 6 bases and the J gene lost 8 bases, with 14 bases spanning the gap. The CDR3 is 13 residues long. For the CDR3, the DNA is TGTGCCAGCAGCCCTGACAGTAGGGATGAGCAGTTCTTC. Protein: CASSPDSRDEQFF.

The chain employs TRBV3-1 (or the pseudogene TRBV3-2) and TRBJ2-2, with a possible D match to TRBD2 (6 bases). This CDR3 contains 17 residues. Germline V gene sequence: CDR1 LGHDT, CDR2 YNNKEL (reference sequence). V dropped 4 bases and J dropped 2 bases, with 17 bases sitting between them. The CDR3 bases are TGTGCCAGCAGCCGGGGGGTCGTCTCCGCCAACACCGGGGAGCTGTTTTTT. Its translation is CASSRGVVSANTGELFF.

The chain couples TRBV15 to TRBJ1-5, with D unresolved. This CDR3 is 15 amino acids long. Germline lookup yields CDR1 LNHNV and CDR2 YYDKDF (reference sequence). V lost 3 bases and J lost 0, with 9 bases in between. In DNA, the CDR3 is TGTGCCACCAGCAGCCTGGGGAGTAGCAATCAGCCCCAGCATTTT. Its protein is CATSSLGSSNQPQHF.

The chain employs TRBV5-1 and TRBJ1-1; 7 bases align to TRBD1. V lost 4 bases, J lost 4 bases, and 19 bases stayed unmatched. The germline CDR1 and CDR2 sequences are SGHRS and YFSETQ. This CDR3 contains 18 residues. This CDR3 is CASSQTGADWDGSTEAFF. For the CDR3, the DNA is TGCGCCAGCAGCCAAACAGGGGCCGACTGGGACGGGTCCACTGAAGCTTTCTTT. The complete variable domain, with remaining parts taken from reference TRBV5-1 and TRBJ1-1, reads KAGVTQTPRYLIKTRGQQVTLSCSPISGHRSVSWYQQTPGQGLQFLFEYFSETQRNKGNFPGRFSGRQFSNSRSEMNVSTLELGDSALYLCASSQTGADWDGSTEAFFGQGTRLTVV.

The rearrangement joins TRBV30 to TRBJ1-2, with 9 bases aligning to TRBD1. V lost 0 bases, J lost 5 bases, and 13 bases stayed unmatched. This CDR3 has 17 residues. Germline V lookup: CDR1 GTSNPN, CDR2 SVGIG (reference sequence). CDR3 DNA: TGTGCCTGGAGTGTAGGGACAGGGCGAGTTACAGGGTATGGCTACACCTTC. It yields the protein CAWSVGTGRVTGYGYTF.

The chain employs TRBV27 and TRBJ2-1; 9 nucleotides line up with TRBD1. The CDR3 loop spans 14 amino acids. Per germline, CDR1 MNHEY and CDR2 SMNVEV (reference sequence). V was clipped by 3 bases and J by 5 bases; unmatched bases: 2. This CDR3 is CASSLDRGDNEQFF. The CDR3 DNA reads TGTGCCAGCAGTTTGGACAGGGGCGACAATGAGCAGTTCTTC.

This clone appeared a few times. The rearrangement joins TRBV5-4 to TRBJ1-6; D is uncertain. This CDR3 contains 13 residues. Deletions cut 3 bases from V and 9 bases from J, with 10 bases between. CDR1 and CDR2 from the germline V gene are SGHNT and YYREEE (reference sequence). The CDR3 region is CASSSGDFSPLHF. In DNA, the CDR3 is TGTGCCAGCAGCTCGGGAGACTTTTCACCCCTCCACTTT.

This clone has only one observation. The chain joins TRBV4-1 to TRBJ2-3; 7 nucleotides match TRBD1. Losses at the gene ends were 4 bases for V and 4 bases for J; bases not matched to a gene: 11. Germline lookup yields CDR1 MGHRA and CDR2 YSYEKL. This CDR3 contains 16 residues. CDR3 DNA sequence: TGCGCCAGCAGCCCACTAGGGGGCTTGTCTCCAGATACGCAGTATTTT. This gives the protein CASSPLGGLSPDTQYF.

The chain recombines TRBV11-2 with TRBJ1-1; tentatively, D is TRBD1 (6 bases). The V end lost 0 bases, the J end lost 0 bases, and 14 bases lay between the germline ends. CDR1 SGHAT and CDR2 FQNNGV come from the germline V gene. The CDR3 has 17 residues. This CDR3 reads CASSLENRAGVNTEAFF. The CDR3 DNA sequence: TGTGCCAGCAGCTTAGAAAACAGGGCGGGCGTGAACACTGAAGCTTTCTTT.

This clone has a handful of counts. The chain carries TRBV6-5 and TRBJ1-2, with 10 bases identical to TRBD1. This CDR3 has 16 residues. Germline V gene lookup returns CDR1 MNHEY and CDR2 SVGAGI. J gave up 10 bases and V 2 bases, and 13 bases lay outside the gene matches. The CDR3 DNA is TGTGCCAGCAGTTACGGGTTGGGGACAGGGGATATTGACTACACCTTC. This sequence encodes CASSYGLGTGDIDYTF.

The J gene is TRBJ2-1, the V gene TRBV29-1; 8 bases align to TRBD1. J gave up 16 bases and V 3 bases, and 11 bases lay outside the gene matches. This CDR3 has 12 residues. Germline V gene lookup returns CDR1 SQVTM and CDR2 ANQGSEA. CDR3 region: CSVDGRYGTGFF. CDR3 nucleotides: TGCAGCGTTGATGGTAGATACGGGACAGGTTTCTTC.

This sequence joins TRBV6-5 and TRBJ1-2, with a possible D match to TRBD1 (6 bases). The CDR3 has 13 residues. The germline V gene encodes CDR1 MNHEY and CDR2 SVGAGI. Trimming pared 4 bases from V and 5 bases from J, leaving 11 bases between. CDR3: CASSSPGVYGYTF. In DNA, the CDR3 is TGTGCCAGCAGTTCTCCAGGGGTGTATGGCTACACCTTC.